This TCR beta chain was captured by sequencing in a study of monozygotic twins with inflammatory bowel disease (dated by TCRdb to between 2017 and 2020). For the wider study: In total, about 28 monozygotic twin pairs made up the full study: 19 Danish pairs, all IBD-discordant, plus nine German pairs, of which four were IBD-concordant and five were IBD-discordant. The search for disease-associated traits relied mainly on comparing IBD patients with their genetically identical healthy co-twins within discordant pairs. Each individual had, on average, about 151 000 unique TCRalpha sequences and 181 000 unique TCRbeta sequences available for analysis.

What the study reported, not specific to this receptor: IBD patients had lower TCRbeta repertoire diversity, measured by the inverse Simpson index, than their healthy co-twins. No difference in repertoire similarity was observed between concordant and discordant twins, possibly owing to limited statistical power. The results gave no support for a single strong signal or clonotype linked to IBD. IBD patients shared fewer clonotypes with other individuals than healthy twins did, most markedly in patients showing signs of disease activity. Because patients received different immunosuppressive treatments, the repertoires may have picked up extra background noise and variability between individuals. Distinction between different T cell subtypes could not be achieved in the analysis.

Library prep was done by 5' RACE. Each TCR library was prepared from 3,000 to 4,000 ng of total RNA. cDNA was synthesized with SMARTScribe reverse transcriptase in eight separate reactions per sample. During cDNA synthesis, template switching was used to introduce unique molecular identifiers that contained a 6-nucleotide sample barcode. TCRalpha and TCRbeta cDNA was amplified in two nested PCRs of approximately 17 and 9 cycles, and bead purification was carried out after each PCR. Before amplification, the cDNA was treated with uracil DNA-glycosylase and purified using the QIAquick PCR purification kit. The second PCR added Illumina TruSeq-compatible adapters along with sample-specific barcodes. TapeStation and Qubit were used to check library quality and concentration, and roughly 4.8 ng of each library went into the pool. Pooled libraries were sequenced on an Illumina HiSeq2500 single-index Rapid Run with 2 x 100 bp reads and custom sequencing primers. Per the source publication's procedure: MiGEC version 1.2.6 was used for UMI-based consensus assembly, which corrected PCR and sequencing errors. V(D)J alignment, clonotype assembly and CDR3 extraction were performed with MiXCR version 2.1.1. To normalise gene usage, clonotype sharing and MAIT/NKT TCR abundance, the analysis used the top 1000, 10 000 and 20 000 clonotypes per sample. After downsampling to 27 000 UMIs, diversity was calculated as the inverse Simpson index using the vegan R package. Paired Mann-Whitney U tests were applied to discordant twin pairs, with Benjamini-Hochberg correction for multiple testing. Once TCRdb had reprocessed the reads, it stored one entry per CDR3 protein sequence and supplied no DNA. For this entry, the V and J calls and clone size follow TCRdb and not the study's own pipeline. The sample's clone listing holds about 380,000 distinct CDR3 sequences. The top ten clonotypes cover roughly 2.6% of the sample.

A roughly 2.5 ml peripheral blood sample was drawn into PAXgene tubes per donor and stored at -80°C. Total RNA was isolated from whole blood with the PAXgene blood miRNA kit on an automated QIAcube, without T cell sorting. Peripheral blood from monozygotic twin pairs concordant or discordant for inflammatory bowel disease was subjected to deep TCRalpha and TCRbeta repertoire profiling with unique molecular barcoding. Smoking habits were recorded for all twin pairs, with individuals classified as current, former or never smokers. In regard to this clonotype: The antigen it recognizes is unknown.

The germline V gene sets CDR1 to SGHDN and CDR2 to FVKESK. The CDR3, cysteine through phenylalanine, is 17 amino acids long. No nucleotide data were recorded. The chain is made from TRBV14 and TRBJ2-5; TCRdb selects TRBD2, and the lack of DNA leaves this call unchecked. The sample taken for sequencing was blood. The receptor comes from a human donor with ulcerative colitis or Crohn's disease, or a healthy co-twin of an affected twin (not recorded which). The CDR3 sequence is CASSQGATSGYQETQYF.